The rows below give T cell receptor beta chains drawn from one sample of a study of cytomegalovirus exposure and HLA in healthy donors. Method: immunoSEQ multiplex PCR; TCRdb's copy keeps in-frame clones and lacks some. The sample contains about 180,000 clones, about 82% of which appear only once. Sequencing was carried out using PBMCs. These receptors all stem from a young man in good health and CMV-seronegative. CDR3s include the opening cysteine and the closing phenylalanine or tryptophan. D genes are given only for firm matches. The size entry is marked missing in some rows and otherwise reads once, few, many or a size class.

V: TRBV29-1
D: -
J: TRBJ1-4
size: -
CDR3: CSVWHGIGEKLFF
DNA: TGCAGCGTCTGGCACGGGATTGGTGAAAAACTGTTTTTT

V: TRBV6-6
D: TRBD1
J: TRBJ2-3
size: -
CDR3: CASKILTGLQYF
DNA: TGTGCCAGCAAAATCTTGACAGGGCTGCAGTATTTT

V: TRBV2
D: -
J: TRBJ2-7
size: -
CDR3: CASSESQWTGPYEQYF
DNA: TGTGCCAGCAGTGAATCCCAATGGACTGGCCCCTACGAGCAGTACTTC

V: TRBV10-3
D: -
J: TRBJ1-6
size: -
CDR3: CAISEEDSNSPLHF
DNA: TGTGCCATCAGTGAGGAGGACAGTAATTCACCCCTCCACTTT

V: TRBV27
D: -
J: TRBJ2-2
size: -
CDR3: CASSLGTPPGELFF
DNA: TGTGCCAGCAGTTTAGGGACTCCGCCCGGGGAGCTGTTTTTT

V: TRBV5-4
D: TRBD2
J: TRBJ2-1
size: once
CDR3: CASSLSSGGAYNEQFF
DNA: TGTGCCAGCAGCTTGTCCAGCGGGGGGGCCTACAATGAGCAGTTCTTC

V: TRBV28
D: -
J: TRBJ2-7
size: -
CDR3: CASSLGGRLYEQYF
DNA: TGTGCCAGCAGTTTAGGAGGCAGACTCTACGAGCAGTACTTC

V: TRBV5-1
D: -
J: TRBJ1-4
size: few
CDR3: CASSLGGTLATNEKLFF
DNA: TGCGCCAGCAGCTTGGGCGGGACTCTTGCAACTAATGAAAAACTGTTTTTT

V: TRBV5-8
D: -
J: TRBJ1-3
size: few
CDR3: CASSLEAVTTGNTIYF
DNA: TGTGCCAGCAGCTTGGAGGCGGTTACTACTGGAAACACCATATATTTT

V: TRBV7-2
D: -
J: TRBJ1-5
size: many
CDR3: CASSVAPVGNQPQHF
DNA: TGTGCCAGCAGCGTCGCCCCAGTCGGCAATCAGCCCCAGCATTTT

V: TRBV7-2
D: -
J: TRBJ1-3
size: -
CDR3: CASSLFGATFSGNTIYF
DNA: TGTGCCAGCAGCTTATTTGGGGCTACCTTCTCTGGAAACACCATATATTTT

V: TRBV7-8
D: -
J: TRBJ2-7
size: -
CDR3: CASSSRRVSYEQYF
DNA: TGTGCCAGCAGCTCCAGGAGGGTCTCCTACGAGCAGTACTTC

V: TRBV2
D: TRBD1
J: TRBJ1-2
size: -
CDR3: CASSEWAGGRYGYTF
DNA: TGTGCCAGCAGTGAATGGGCAGGGGGACGGTACGGCTACACCTTC

V: TRBV5-1
D: -
J: TRBJ2-7
size: -
CDR3: CASSSGQSYEQYF
DNA: TGCGCCAGCAGCTCCGGACAGTCCTACGAGCAGTACTTC

V: TRBV9
D: -
J: TRBJ2-1
size: -
CDR3: CASSAQIGQGGHEQFF
DNA: TGTGCCAGCAGCGCCCAGATCGGCCAGGGTGGGCATGAGCAGTTCTTC

V: TRBV6-5
D: TRBD2
J: TRBJ2-1
size: -
CDR3: CASSYSMSGRANEQFF
DNA: TGTGCCAGCAGTTACTCGATGAGCGGGAGGGCCAATGAGCAGTTCTTC

V: TRBV6-4
D: -
J: TRBJ1-1
size: -
CDR3: CASSARMNTEAFF
DNA: TGTGCCAGCAGTGCCAGGATGAACACTGAAGCTTTCTTT

V: TRBV28
D: -
J: TRBJ2-4
size: few
CDR3: CASSFRVTLAKNIQYF
DNA: TGTGCCAGCAGTTTCCGGGTCACTTTAGCCAAAAACATTCAGTACTTC

V: TRBV14
D: -
J: TRBJ2-7
size: -
CDR3: CASSQEAGFEQYF
DNA: TGTGCCAGCAGCCAAGAAGCAGGGTTCGAGCAGTACTTC

V: TRBV10-3
D: -
J: TRBJ1-1
size: few
CDR3: CAIGSNTEAFF
DNA: TGTGCCATCGGTAGTAACACTGAAGCTTTCTTT

V: TRBV7-9
D: TRBD1
J: TRBJ2-7
size: -
CDR3: CASSVPGQNYEQYF
DNA: TGTGCCAGCAGCGTACCGGGACAGAACTACGAGCAGTACTTC

V: TRBV28
D: TRBD1
J: TRBJ1-2
size: -
CDR3: CASSPGTVFQGYTF
DNA: TGTGCCAGCAGTCCCGGGACAGTCTTCCAGGGCTACACCTTC

V: TRBV30
D: TRBD1
J: TRBJ2-2
size: -
CDR3: CAWSLTGGNTGELFF
DNA: TGTGCCTGGAGCCTTACAGGGGGCAACACCGGGGAGCTGTTTTTT

V: TRBV28
D: TRBD1
J: TRBJ2-1
size: few
CDR3: CASSIQGEPFYNEQFF
DNA: TGTGCCAGCAGTATCCAGGGGGAACCCTTCTACAATGAGCAGTTCTTC

V: TRBV6-6
D: TRBD1
J: TRBJ1-2
size: -
CDR3: CASRTGTGDPGYTF
DNA: TGTGCCAGCAGAACCGGGACAGGGGACCCTGGCTACACCTTC

V: TRBV5-1
D: TRBD1
J: TRBJ1-4
size: once
CDR3: CASSLRGREKLFF
DNA: TGCGCCAGCAGCCTCAGGGGGAGAGAAAAACTGTTTTTT

V: TRBV9
D: -
J: TRBJ2-1
size: -
CDR3: CASSSSQRSSYNEQFF
DNA: TGTGCCAGCAGCTCCAGCCAGCGGAGCTCCTACAATGAGCAGTTCTTC

V: TRBV5-1
D: -
J: TRBJ1-3
size: -
CDR3: CASSLQGPGISGNTIYF
DNA: TGCGCCAGCAGCCTCCAGGGCCCTGGGATCTCTGGAAACACCATATATTTT

V: TRBV14
D: TRBD1
J: TRBJ2-7
size: few
CDR3: CASSRRQGAGTYEQYF
DNA: TGTGCCAGCAGCCGCCGACAGGGGGCTGGAACCTACGAGCAGTACTTC

V: TRBV4-1
D: TRBD2
J: TRBJ2-1
size: -
CDR3: CASSLTSGEYNEQFF
DNA: TGCGCCAGCAGCTTAACTAGCGGGGAGTACAATGAGCAGTTCTTC

V: TRBV7-9
D: TRBD1
J: TRBJ1-2
size: -
CDR3: CALRQGANDYGYTF
DNA: TGTGCCCTGAGACAGGGGGCGAACGACTATGGCTACACCTTC

V: TRBV4-1
D: -
J: TRBJ2-3
size: -
CDR3: CASSQDLTFQEYF
DNA: TGCGCCAGCAGCCAAGACCTGACCTTCCAGGAGTATTTT

V: TRBV27
D: TRBD1
J: TRBJ1-1
size: once
CDR3: CASTPAAQGAHTEAFF
DNA: TGTGCCAGCACCCCAGCTGCCCAGGGGGCCCACACTGAAGCTTTCTTT

V: TRBV7-2
D: TRBD1
J: TRBJ1-2
size: -
CDR3: CASSSPLAGGKGGYGYTF
DNA: TGTGCCAGCAGCTCCCCCCTGGCAGGGGGCAAGGGCGGCTATGGCTACACCTTC

V: TRBV11-3
D: TRBD1
J: TRBJ2-1
size: -
CDR3: CASSFGTVYNEQFF
DNA: TGTGCCAGCAGCTTTGGGACAGTTTACAATGAGCAGTTCTTC

V: TRBV19
D: -
J: TRBJ2-2
size: -
CDR3: CASSGRGGSLAGELFF
DNA: TGTGCCAGTAGTGGCCGAGGAGGGAGTCTCGCCGGGGAGCTGTTTTTT

V: TRBV10-3
D: -
J: TRBJ2-5
size: -
CDR3: CAIRATSQETQYF
DNA: TGTGCCATCAGAGCGACTAGTCAAGAGACCCAGTACTTC

V: TRBV5-1
D: -
J: TRBJ2-7
size: once
CDR3: CASSLPGDPYEQYF
DNA: TGCGCCAGCAGCTTGCCGGGGGACCCCTACGAGCAGTACTTC

V: TRBV15
D: TRBD1
J: TRBJ2-3
size: -
CDR3: CATSRGGARPTGGTQYF
DNA: TGTGCCACCAGCAGAGGAGGCGCCAGGCCAACAGGGGGTACGCAGTATTTT

V: TRBV27
D: -
J: TRBJ2-3
size: -
CDR3: CASSTKPGYTDTQYF
DNA: TGTGCCAGCAGTACAAAACCGGGTTACACAGATACGCAGTATTTT

V: TRBV7-8
D: TRBD2
J: TRBJ2-7
size: few
CDR3: CASSRTGGTYEQYF
DNA: TGTGCCAGCAGCCGCACCGGGGGGACCTACGAGCAGTACTTC

V: TRBV6-5
D: TRBD1
J: TRBJ1-2
size: -
CDR3: CASSGGQGSGYTF
DNA: TGTGCCAGCAGCGGGGGACAGGGAAGTGGCTACACCTTC

V: TRBV6-1
D: TRBD2
J: TRBJ2-7
size: once
CDR3: CASSPSGAFYEQYF
DNA: TGTGCCAGCAGCCCTAGCGGGGCCTTCTACGAGCAGTACTTC

V: TRBV9
D: TRBD1
J: TRBJ1-1
size: -
CDR3: CASSVSGTAATEAFF
DNA: TGTGCCAGCAGCGTCTCCGGGACAGCGGCCACTGAAGCTTTCTTT

V: TRBV28
D: TRBD1
J: TRBJ1-1
size: -
CDR3: CASSAGQLREAFF
DNA: TGTGCCAGCAGTGCGGGACAGCTAAGGGAAGCTTTCTTT

V: TRBV11-3
D: TRBD1
J: TRBJ2-7
size: few
CDR3: CASSQGQGVDEQYF
DNA: TGTGCCAGCAGCCAGGGACAGGGAGTCGACGAGCAGTACTTC

V: TRBV7-9
D: TRBD1
J: TRBJ1-1
size: -
CDR3: CASRGGTGLLVNTEAFF
DNA: TGTGCCAGCAGGGGGGGGACAGGGTTATTGGTGAACACTGAAGCTTTCTTT

V: TRBV30
D: TRBD2
J: TRBJ2-1
size: -
CDR3: CAWSGTSGGNEQFF
DNA: TGTGCCTGGAGTGGGACTAGCGGGGGCAATGAGCAGTTCTTC

V: TRBV27
D: -
J: TRBJ2-6
size: -
CDR3: CASSFIRGGGSGANVLTF
DNA: TGTGCCAGCAGTTTCATAAGGGGAGGTGGTTCTGGGGCCAACGTCCTGACTTTC

V: TRBV19
D: TRBD1
J: TRBJ1-2
size: -
CDR3: CARYLGTEGGYTF
DNA: TGTGCCAGATACCTAGGGACAGAAGGTGGCTACACCTTC

V: TRBV28
D: -
J: TRBJ1-5
size: -
CDR3: CASSSRLHQPQHF
DNA: TGTGCCAGCAGTTCCAGGTTACATCAGCCCCAGCATTTT

V: TRBV30
D: TRBD1
J: TRBJ1-5
size: -
CDR3: CAWSPVGQAPNQPQHF
DNA: TGTGCCTGGAGCCCAGTTGGACAGGCTCCCAACCAGCCCCAGCATTTT

V: TRBV30
D: TRBD2
J: TRBJ2-3
size: -
CDR3: CARSGGADTQYF
DNA: TGTGCCCGTAGCGGGGGTGCAGATACGCAGTATTTT

V: TRBV25-1
D: -
J: TRBJ2-1
size: few
CDR3: CASSESPAEQFF
DNA: TGTGCCAGCAGTGAAAGCCCCGCGGAGCAGTTCTTC

V: TRBV28
D: -
J: TRBJ2-4
size: -
CDR3: CASSSRSEGIKNIQYF
DNA: TGTGCCAGCAGTTCCCGGAGCGAAGGTATCAAAAACATTCAGTACTTC